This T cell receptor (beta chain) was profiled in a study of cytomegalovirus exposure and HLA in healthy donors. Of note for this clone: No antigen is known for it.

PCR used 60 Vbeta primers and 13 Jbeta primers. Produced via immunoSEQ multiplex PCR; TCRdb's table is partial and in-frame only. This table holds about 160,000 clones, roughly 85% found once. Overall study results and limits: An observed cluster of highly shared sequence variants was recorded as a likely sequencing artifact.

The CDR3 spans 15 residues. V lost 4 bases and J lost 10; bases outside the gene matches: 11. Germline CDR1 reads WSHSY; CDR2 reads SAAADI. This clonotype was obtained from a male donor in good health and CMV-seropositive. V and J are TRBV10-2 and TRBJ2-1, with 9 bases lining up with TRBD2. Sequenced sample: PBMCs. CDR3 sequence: CASSVSGGRAGEQFF. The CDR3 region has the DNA TGCGCCAGCAGTGTGAGCGGCGGGAGGGCTGGGGAGCAGTTCTTC.